This T cell receptor beta chain is drawn from a study of cytomegalovirus exposure and HLA in healthy donors. General observations from the study: It was approximately 160 TCR beta chains that were listed as cytomegalovirus-associated.

This table comes from immunoSEQ multiplex PCR, and its TCRdb copy is limited to in-frame clones, with some not included. The table has some 65,000 clones, over 95% seen once. Deletions cut 4 bases from V and 2 bases from J, with 7 bases between. Germline V gene data show CDR1 as SGHDT and CDR2 as YYEEEE. The CDR3 runs 12 residues. Remarks on this clone: Its antigen is unidentified.

Material for sequencing was PBMCs. The receptor comes from a man younger than 35 in good health and CMV-seronegative. The chain joins TRBV5-6 to TRBJ2-7, with D possibly matching TRBD1 (6 bases). CDR3 nucleotide sequence: TGTGCCAGCAGCCGGGACACCTACGAGCAGTACTTC. The encoded protein is CASSRDTYEQYF.